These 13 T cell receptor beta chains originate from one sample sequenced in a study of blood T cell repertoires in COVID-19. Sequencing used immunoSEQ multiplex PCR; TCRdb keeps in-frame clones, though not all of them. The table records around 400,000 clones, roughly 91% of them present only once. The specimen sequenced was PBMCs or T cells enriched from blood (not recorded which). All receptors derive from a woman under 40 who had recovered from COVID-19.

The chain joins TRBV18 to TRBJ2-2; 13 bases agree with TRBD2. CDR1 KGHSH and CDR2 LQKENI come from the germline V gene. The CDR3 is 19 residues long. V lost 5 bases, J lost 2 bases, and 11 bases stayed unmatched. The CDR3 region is CASSVRLAGGQINTGELFF. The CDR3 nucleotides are TGTGCCAGCTCAGTCCGACTAGCGGGAGGCCAGATCAACACCGGGGAGCTGTTTTTT.

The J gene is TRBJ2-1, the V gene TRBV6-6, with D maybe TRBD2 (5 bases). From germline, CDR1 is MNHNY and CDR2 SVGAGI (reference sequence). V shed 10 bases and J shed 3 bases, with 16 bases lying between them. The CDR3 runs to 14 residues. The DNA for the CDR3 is TGTGCCACCTCCGACCGACTATTCTACAATGAGCAGTTCTTC. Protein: CATSDRLFYNEQFF.

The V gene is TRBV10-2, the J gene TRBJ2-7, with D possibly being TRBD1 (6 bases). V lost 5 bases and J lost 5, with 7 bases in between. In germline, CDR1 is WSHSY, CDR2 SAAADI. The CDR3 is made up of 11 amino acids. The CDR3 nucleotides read TGCGCCAGCAGTCAGGGGAACGAGCAGTACTTC. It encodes CASSQGNEQYF.

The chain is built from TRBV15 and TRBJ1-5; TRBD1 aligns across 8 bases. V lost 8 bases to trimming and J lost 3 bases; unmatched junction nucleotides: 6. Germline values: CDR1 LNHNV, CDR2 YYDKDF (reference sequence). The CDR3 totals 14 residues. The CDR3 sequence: CATGPGGYNQPQHF. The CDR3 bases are TGTGCCACCGGTCCAGGGGGCTACAATCAGCCCCAGCATTTT. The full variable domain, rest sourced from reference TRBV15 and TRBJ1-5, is DAMVIQNPRYQVTQFGKPVTLSCSQTLNHNVMYWYQQKSSQAPKLLFHYYDKDFNNEADTPDNFQSRRPNTSFCFLDIRSPGLGDTAMYLCATGPGGYNQPQHFGDGTRLSIL.

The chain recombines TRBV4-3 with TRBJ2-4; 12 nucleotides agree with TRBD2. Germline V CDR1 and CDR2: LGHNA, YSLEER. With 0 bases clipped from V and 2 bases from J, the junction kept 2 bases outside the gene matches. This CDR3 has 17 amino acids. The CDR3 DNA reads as TGCGCCAGCAGCCAAGATGGGACTAGCGGGTCCAAAAACATTCAGTACTTC. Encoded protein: CASSQDGTSGSKNIQYF.

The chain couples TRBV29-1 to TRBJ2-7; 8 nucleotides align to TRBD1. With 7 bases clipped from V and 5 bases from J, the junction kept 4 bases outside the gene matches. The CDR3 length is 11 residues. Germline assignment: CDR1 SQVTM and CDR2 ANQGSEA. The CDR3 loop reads CSARGPDEQYF. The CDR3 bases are TGCAGCGCCAGGGGGCCCGACGAGCAGTACTTC.

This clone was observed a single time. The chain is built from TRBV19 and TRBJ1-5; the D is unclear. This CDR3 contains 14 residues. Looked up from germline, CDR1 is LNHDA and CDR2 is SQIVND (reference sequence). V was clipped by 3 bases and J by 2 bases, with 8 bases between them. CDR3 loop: CASSILAGNQPQHF. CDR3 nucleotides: TGTGCCAGTAGTATTTTGGCAGGCAATCAGCCCCAGCATTTT.

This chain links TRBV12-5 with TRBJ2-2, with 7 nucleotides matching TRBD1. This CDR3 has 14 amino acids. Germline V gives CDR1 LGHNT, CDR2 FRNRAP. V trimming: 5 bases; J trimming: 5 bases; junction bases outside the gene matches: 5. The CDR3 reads CASGTGERTGELFF. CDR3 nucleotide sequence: TGTGCTAGTGGTACAGGGGAACGAACCGGGGAGCTGTTTTTT.

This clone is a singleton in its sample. CDR3: CASSSRQGNKDGYTF. CDR3 bases: TGTGCCAGCAGTTCTCGACAGGGAAATAAGGATGGCTACACCTTC. The chain combines TRBV6-5 with TRBJ1-2; TRBD1 agrees at 7 bases. V shed 4 bases, J shed 6 bases, and the junction held 11 bases outside the gene matches. Germline-derived CDR1 and CDR2 are MNHEY and SVGAGI. The CDR3 runs to 15 residues.

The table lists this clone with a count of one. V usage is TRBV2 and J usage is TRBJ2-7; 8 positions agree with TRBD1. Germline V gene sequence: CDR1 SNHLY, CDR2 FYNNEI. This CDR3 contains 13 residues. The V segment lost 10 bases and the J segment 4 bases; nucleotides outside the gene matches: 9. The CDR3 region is CATQGTGQYEQYF. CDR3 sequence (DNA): TGTGCCACCCAGGGGACAGGCCAATACGAGCAGTACTTC.

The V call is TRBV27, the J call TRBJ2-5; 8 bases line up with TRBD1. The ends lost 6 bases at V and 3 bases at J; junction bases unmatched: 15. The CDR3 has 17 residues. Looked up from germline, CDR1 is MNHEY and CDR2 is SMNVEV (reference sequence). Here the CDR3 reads CASSLHLPGTGKETQYF. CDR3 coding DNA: TGTGCCAGCAGCTTACACCTCCCCGGGACAGGCAAAGAGACCCAGTACTTC.

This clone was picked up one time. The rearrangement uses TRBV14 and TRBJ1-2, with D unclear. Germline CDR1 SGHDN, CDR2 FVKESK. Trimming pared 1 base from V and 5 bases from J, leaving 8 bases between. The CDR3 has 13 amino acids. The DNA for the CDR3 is TGTGCCAGCAGCCAAGGGGCGGGGTATGGCTACACCTTC. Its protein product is CASSQGAGYGYTF.

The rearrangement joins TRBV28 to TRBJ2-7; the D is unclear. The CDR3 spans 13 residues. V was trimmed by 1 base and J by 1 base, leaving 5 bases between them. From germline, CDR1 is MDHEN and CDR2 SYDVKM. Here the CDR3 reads CASSLFGSYEQYF. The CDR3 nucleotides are TGTGCCAGCAGTTTATTCGGGTCCTACGAGCAGTACTTC.